A single sample is the source of the 22 T cell receptor beta chains below, sequenced in a study of blood T cell repertoires in COVID-19. Generated by immunoSEQ multiplex PCR, the TCRdb table keeps only in-frame clones and is missing some. The sample holds about 98,000 clones, about 80% seen once. The specimen was peripheral blood. The receptor set was obtained from a man in his sixties or seventies with acute or convalescent COVID-19.

V is TRBV11-3 and J is TRBJ2-1; TRBD1 aligns across 7 bases. CDR3 length: 17 amino acids. The germline gives CDR1 SGHNT, CDR2 YENEEA. J was trimmed by 6 bases and V by 0 bases; bases with no gene match: 11. CDR3 sequence: CASSLDPGQKGSNEQFF. The CDR3 DNA sequence: TGTGCCAGCAGCTTAGATCCGGGACAGAAGGGTAGCAATGAGCAGTTCTTC.

The chain carries TRBV2 and TRBJ1-2; D gene ambiguous. Trimming shortened V by 8 bases and J by 1 base, and 11 bases separated the two germline ends. From germline, CDR1 is SNHLY and CDR2 FYNNEI. The length of the CDR3 is 13 residues. The chain's CDR3 is CASLPGRNYGYTF. CDR3 DNA: TGTGCCAGCCTTCCGGGTCGTAACTATGGCTACACCTTC.

This clone was counted between two and nine times. This chain's CDR3 is CASTIRTGRDTGELFF. CDR3 DNA: TGTGCCAGCACCATACGGACAGGACGGGACACCGGGGAGCTGTTTTTT. The chain uses TRBV2 and TRBJ2-2; 7 positions agree with TRBD1. V lost 7 bases to trimming and J lost 3 bases; unmatched junction nucleotides: 11. The CDR3 length is 16 residues. The germline CDR1 and CDR2 sequences are SNHLY and FYNNEI.

There are a few counts of this clone. The chain is built from TRBV7-8 and TRBJ2-2; 10 bases agree with TRBD2. In germline, CDR1 is SGHVS, CDR2 FQNEAQ. The V segment lost 5 bases and the J segment 4 bases; nucleotides outside the gene matches: 10. The CDR3 extends over 17 amino acids. The CDR3 sequence is CASSPGGTSVTTGELFF. The CDR3 DNA is TGTGCCAGCAGCCCAGGAGGGACTAGCGTTACCACCGGGGAGCTGTTTTTT.

The table lists this clone with a count of one. The J gene is TRBJ1-5, the V gene TRBV28; D may be TRBD1 (5 bases). CDR3 size: 19 residues. V shed 5 bases and J shed 0 bases, with 23 bases lying between them. Germline-derived CDR1 and CDR2 are MDHEN and SYDVKM. The CDR3 DNA sequence: TGTGCCAGCAGTCCCCACGGGACTTTAACAGCTATTAGCAATCAGCCCCAGCATTTT. It is translated as CASSPHGTLTAISNQPQHF.

The chain has TRBV7-8 and TRBJ2-7, with D hard to call. Germline V CDR1 and CDR2: SGHVS, FQNEAQ. This CDR3 is 13 amino acids long. Trimming took off 4 bases at V and 7 bases at J, with 14 bases between the two ends. The CDR3 DNA reads as TGTGCCAGCAGCTCCCCCGGCGGTGTGGAGCAGTACTTC. Translating gives CASSSPGGVEQYF.

The chain couples TRBV19 to TRBJ2-3; maybe TRBD2 (6 bases). Germline values: CDR1 LNHDA, CDR2 SQIVND (reference sequence). The ends were cut back, 6 bases at V and 6 bases at J, with 19 bases in the middle. This CDR3 has 15 residues. DNA of the CDR3: TGTGCCAGTAGGCTCAGGAGCGGGCCGACGGATACGCAGTATTTT. Protein sequence: CASRLRSGPTDTQYF.

This clone was seen only a few times. The chain carries TRBV12-5 and TRBJ1-2; D uncertain. This CDR3 has 18 residues. Trimming removed 0 bases at V and 0 bases at J, with 17 bases between. Looked up from germline, CDR1 is LGHNT and CDR2 is FRNRAP. The CDR3 loop is CASGLVRGGKPPNYGYTF. CDR3 nucleotide sequence: TGTGCTAGTGGTTTGGTACGGGGAGGGAAGCCCCCTAACTATGGCTACACCTTC.

This chain uses TRBV4-2 with TRBJ2-7, with no clear D. The germline gives CDR1 LGHNA, CDR2 YNFKEQ. The CDR3 contains 13 residues. V dropped 2 bases and J dropped 6 bases, with 11 bases sitting between them. CDR3: CASSQQMSREQYF. The CDR3 DNA follows: TGTGCCAGCAGCCAACAGATGTCCCGCGAGCAGTACTTC.

V gene TRBV19 combines with J gene TRBJ1-1; D is possibly TRBD1 (5 bases). With 5 bases removed from V and 5 bases from J, the gap between germline ends came to 12 bases. Germline CDR1 LNHDA, CDR2 SQIVND (reference sequence). The CDR3 contains 13 residues. The CDR3 protein is CASSRGGETEAFF. As DNA, the CDR3 is TGTGCCAGTAGTCGCGGGGGAGAAACTGAAGCTTTCTTT.

The V and J genes are TRBV2 and TRBJ1-4; D call uncertain. This CDR3 is built from 10 residues. V dropped 11 bases and J dropped 8 bases, with 9 bases sitting between them. Germline values: CDR1 SNHLY, CDR2 FYNNEI. CDR3 sequence (DNA): TGTGCCGGAGCTGGGGAAAAACTGTTTTTT. Amino acid sequence: CAGAGEKLFF.

The chain employs TRBV9 and TRBJ2-1; TRBD2 matches 7 bases. V gave up 4 bases and J gave up 4 bases; unmatched junction bases: 11. This CDR3 region has 16 residues. CDR1 is SGDLS and CDR2 is YYNGEE in the germline V gene. In DNA, the CDR3 is TGTGCCAGCAGCCCCCATCTAGCGGTCCTTTACAATGAGCAGTTCTTC. Translating it yields CASSPHLAVLYNEQFF.

The chain carries TRBV7-3 and TRBJ1-1; D is undetermined. The germline CDR1 and CDR2 sequences are SGHTA and FQGTGA. Trimming shortened V by 5 bases and J by 2 bases, and 12 bases separated the two germline ends. There are 14 residues in the CDR3. CDR3 in amino acids: CASSLFTDNTEAFF. The CDR3 DNA reads TGTGCCAGCAGCCTGTTTACAGACAACACTGAAGCTTTCTTT.

The V gene is TRBV6-5, the J gene TRBJ2-7; 11 nucleotides agree with TRBD2. In germline, CDR1 is MNHEY, CDR2 SVGAGI. This CDR3 is built from 15 residues. J lost 3 bases, V lost 5 bases, and 6 bases had no gene match. The CDR3 coding sequence is TGTGCCAGCAGTCCTACTAGCGGGGGTTTCTACGAGCAGTACTTC. Residues: CASSPTSGGFYEQYF.

The V gene is TRBV9, the J gene TRBJ2-3; the match to TRBD2 covers 8 bases. V lost 4 bases and J lost 0; bases outside the gene matches: 4. The germline V gene encodes CDR1 SGDLS and CDR2 YYNGEE. CDR3 length equals 15 residues. CDR3 sequence reads: CASSPREGSTDTQYF. The DNA of the CDR3 is TGTGCCAGCAGCCCTCGGGAGGGTAGCACAGATACGCAGTATTTT.

The chain has TRBV28 and TRBJ2-2; a possible D gene is TRBD2 (5 bases). Germline V lookup: CDR1 MDHEN, CDR2 SYDVKM. V was shortened by 9 bases and J by 4 bases, with 12 bases between the two germline ends. This CDR3 spans 13 amino acids. The CDR3: CASNRDRTGELFF. The DNA of the CDR3 is TGTGCCAGTAACCGGGATCGCACCGGGGAGCTGTTTTTT. Looking up the rest from reference TRBV28 and TRBJ2-2 gives the full variable domain: DVKVTQSSRYLVKRTGEKVFLECVQDMDHENMFWYRQDPGLGLRLIYFSYDVKMKEKGDIPEGYSVSREKKERFSLILESASTNQTSMYLCASNRDRTGELFFGEGSRLTVL.

V is TRBV5-4 and J is TRBJ2-7, with TRBD1 matching 7 bases. This CDR3 comprises 14 residues. After removal of 6 bases from V and 6 bases from J, the junction contained 12 bases not matched to a gene. Germline V gene lookup returns CDR1 SGHNT and CDR2 YYREEE (reference sequence). The CDR3 DNA sequence: TGTGCCAGCACCAAGGGGGCCGAAACGGGCGAGCAGTACTTC. Its translation: CASTKGAETGEQYF.

The chain carries TRBV27 and TRBJ1-4; TRBD1 agrees at 8 bases. CDR1 is MNHEY, CDR2 SMNVEV, per germline (reference sequence). The CDR3 runs 12 residues. J gave up 8 bases and V 6 bases, and 2 bases lay outside the gene matches. CDR3 nucleotides: TGTGCCAGCAGGAGACAGGGGGAAAAACTGTTTTTT. Translated, it gives CASRRQGEKLFF.

The rearrangement joins TRBV5-1 to TRBJ2-1; a weak D match, TRBD2 (5 bases). CDR3 length: 15 residues. Per germline, CDR1 SGHRS and CDR2 YFSETQ. Trimming removed 0 bases from V and 5 bases from J, with 12 bases in between. The CDR3 here is CASSLELAFDNEQFF. CDR3 in DNA: TGCGCCAGCAGCTTGGAGTTAGCGTTCGACAATGAGCAGTTCTTC.

V gene TRBV3-1 (or the pseudogene TRBV3-2) combines with J gene TRBJ2-1; maybe TRBD2 (7 bases). The ends were cut back, 0 bases at V and 10 bases at J, with 16 bases in the middle. Germline-derived CDR1 and CDR2 are LGHDT and YNNKEL (reference sequence). The CDR3 contains 15 residues. CDR3 DNA sequence: TGTGCCAGCAGCCAAGATCTAGTGGGAGGGGGGGAGCAGTTCTTC. This gives the protein CASSQDLVGGGEQFF.

This clone was seen a single time. Mismatch with germline at one junction end may stem from a read error. The CDR3 DNA reads TGTGCCAGCATCGAGGGTAGAGGGAGAAATACCATATATTTT. Protein: CASIEGRGRNTIYF. The chain recombines TRBV6-5 with TRBJ1-3; D remains unclear. Germline CDR1 MNHEY, CDR2 SVGAGI. This CDR3 is built from 14 residues.

The chain joins TRBV11-3 to TRBJ2-1; D call uncertain. From germline, CDR1 is SGHNT and CDR2 YENEEA. V was cut by 2 bases and J by 9 bases, with 8 bases left in between. The CDR3 sequence is 12 residues long. The CDR3 DNA is TGTGCCAGCAGCTTAAACCGCGCTGAGCAGTTCTTC. It translates to CASSLNRAEQFF.